This T cell receptor (beta chain) was obtained from a study of T-cell reconstitution after alpha-beta-depleted transplantation in children. Many counts were recorded for this clonotype. It was with unique molecular identifiers that the TCRbeta library was prepared. In TCRdb, the PCR reads were re-called with MiXCR into one record per CDR3 protein. The sample records about 300,000 distinct CDR3 sequences, 10% being singletons. This CDR3 is 16 amino acids long. The germline gives CDR1 SGHRS, CDR2 YFSETQ. V lost 0 bases, J lost 6 bases, and 3 bases stayed unmatched. The input for sequencing was PBMCs, taken before TCRalphabeta/CD19-depleted stem cell transplant. The receptor comes from a boy in the first two years of life with acute myeloid leukemia, due to receive a stem cell transplant. V and J are TRBV5-1 and TRBJ2-3, with TRBD2 identical over 14 bases. The CDR3 sequence is CASSLGGTSGSDTQYF. CDR3 in DNA: TGCGCCAGCAGCTTGGGTGGGACTAGCGGGAGCGATACGCAGTATTTT.